This is a list of T cell receptor beta chains from one sample in a study of blood T cell repertoires in COVID-19. Assay used: immunoSEQ multiplex PCR; TCRdb lists only in-frame clones, some missing. Of approximately 46,000 clones in the sample, around four fifths were seen once. Sequenced: peripheral blood. The source is a human donor in a cohort sampled during active COVID-19. Both conserved end residues are part of each CDR3. D genes are given only for firm matches. Size is omitted from some rows. Given values are once, few, many or a class for expanded clones.

>TRBD1|TRBV2|TRBJ1-3|-
TGTGCCAGCAGAGTCCGGACAGGGACTGGAAACACCATATATTTT
CASRVRTGTGNTIYF
>TRBD1|TRBV5-1|TRBJ1-6|-
TGCGCCAGCAGTACCAGCCGGGACAGAAGCTCCTATAATTCACCCCTCCACTTT
CASSTSRDRSSYNSPLHF
>-|TRBV19|TRBJ1-1|-
TGTGCCAGTAGTATAGCGAGTGACACTGAAGCTTTCTTT
CASSIASDTEAFF
>-|TRBV18|TRBJ1-1|-
TGTGCCAGCTCACCACCTGAGTTTTTGTACACTGAAGCTTTCTTT
CASSPPEFLYTEAFF
>TRBD1|TRBV6-6|TRBJ1-2|-
TGTGCCAGCAGTACCACACAGGGGGCAGTCTATGGCTACACCTTC
CASSTTQGAVYGYTF
>TRBD1|TRBV18|TRBJ1-1|-
TGTGCCAGCTCACCATTTGGGACAGAGAACACTGAAGCTTTCTTT
CASSPFGTENTEAFF
>-|TRBV28|TRBJ2-3|-
TGTGCCAGCAGTTTAGAGGCGGTTGCAGATACGCAGTATTTT
CASSLEAVADTQYF
>TRBD2|TRBV5-1|TRBJ2-5|-
TGCGCCAGCAGCCTGAGGACTAGCGGGGGGAGTGAGACCCAGTACTTC
CASSLRTSGGSETQYF
>TRBD1|TRBV6-5|TRBJ1-4|-
TGTGCCAGCAGTTCCCAGGGGGGACAGGGATTTGAAAAACTGTTTTTT
CASSSQGGQGFEKLFF
>-|TRBV7-2|TRBJ1-1|-
TGTGCCAGCAGCTTATACGGGGGCACTGAAGCTTTCTTT
CASSLYGGTEAFF
>TRBD1|TRBV11-2|TRBJ2-1|once
TGTGCCAGCAGCCTTGAAGGGATACAGGGGGCCTTGAGGGAGCAGTTCTTC
CASSLEGIQGALREQFF
>-|TRBV7-2|TRBJ1-6|-
TGTGCCAGCAGCTTAGAACGGAATTCACCCCTCCACTTT
CASSLERNSPLHF
>-|TRBV18|TRBJ1-1|few
TGTGCCACCTACAGGGATAGGACTGAAGCTTTCTTT
CATYRDRTEAFF
>TRBD2|TRBV19|TRBJ2-2|-
TGTGCCAGTAGTCCCCAGAGCGGGGGGGCTCCCGGGGAGCTGTTTTTT
CASSPQSGGAPGELFF
>-|TRBV3-1/TRBV3-2|TRBJ2-7|once
TGTGCCAGCAGCCCCACCCAGGGGAGCTCCTACGAGCAGTACTTC
CASSPTQGSSYEQYF
>TRBD1|TRBV25-1|TRBJ2-5|once
TGTGCCACCTCGTCAGGGGGTGCGGAGGAGACCCAGTACTTC
CATSSGGAEETQYF
>-|TRBV7-9|TRBJ1-4|-
TGTGCCAGCAGCTTAGGGGGCTACAGGGATGAAAAACTGTTTTTT
CASSLGGYRDEKLFF
>TRBD1|TRBV2|TRBJ2-7|-
TGTGCCAGCAGGAGGGACAGAATTCTCGAGCAGTACTTC
CASRRDRILEQYF
>TRBD1|TRBV6-1|TRBJ2-5|-
TGTGCCAGCAGTGACAGGACAGGGGGTGTGTGGACCCAGTACTTC
CASSDRTGGVWTQYF
>TRBD1|TRBV24-1|TRBJ2-2|-
TGTGCCACCAGTGGTAGGACAGGGAACACCGGGGAGCTGTTTTTT
CATSGRTGNTGELFF
>-|TRBV29-1|TRBJ1-4|-
TGCAGCGTTGTTTGGGGGGGGGCGTCGGATGCAACTAATGAAAAACTGTTTTTT
CSVVWGGASDATNEKLFF
>-|TRBV5-4|TRBJ2-1|few
TGTGCCAGCAGCGCCGGGTCTAGCTCCTACAATGAGCAGTTCTTC
CASSAGSSSYNEQFF
>-|TRBV27|TRBJ2-3|-
TGTGCCAGCAGTCTGTACAGAAATTCGGTTCCAACAGATACGCAGTATTTT
CASSLYRNSVPTDTQYF
>-|TRBV2|TRBJ1-2|-
TGTGCCAGCAGTGTAAAGTCTATCAACGGAGACTACACCTTC
CASSVKSINGDYTF
>TRBD1|TRBV30|TRBJ1-1|-
TGTGCCTGGAGTTCCCCGACAGGGGGCGGGACTGAAGCTTTCTTT
CAWSSPTGGGTEAFF
>-|TRBV18|TRBJ1-3|-
TGTGCCAGCTCACCAGATGGTGCAGGTGGTCCTGGAAACACCATATATTTT
CASSPDGAGGPGNTIYF
>TRBD2|TRBV7-6|TRBJ2-7|-
TGTGCCAGCAGCTTAGCGGGAGGGAACGAGCAGTACTTC
CASSLAGGNEQYF
>-|TRBV27|TRBJ2-6|-
TGTGCCAGCAGTTTAAGAGGCCCCGGGGGGGCCAACGTCCTGACTTTC
CASSLRGPGGANVLTF
>-|TRBV7-3|TRBJ2-3|-
TGTGCCAGCAGCGCCTCGGGACTCTACACAGATACGCAGTATTTT
CASSASGLYTDTQYF
>-|TRBV28|TRBJ2-7|-
TGTGCCAGCATCAAATCACCCCCGCCAGGGTTGGGCGAGCAGTACTTC
CASIKSPPPGLGEQYF
>-|TRBV7-2|TRBJ1-5|-
TGTGCCAGCAGCTTAGAAGGGGCGCGGGGACAGCCCCAGCATTTT
CASSLEGARGQPQHF
>TRBD1|TRBV7-2|TRBJ2-3|-
TGTGCCAGCAGCTATCAAGCCGACAGGGGGACAGATACGCAGTATTTT
CASSYQADRGTDTQYF
>-|TRBV15|TRBJ2-5|-
TGTGCCACCAGCAGAGTCAAAGGCAGGGGCCTGGATGTGACCCAGTACTTC
CATSRVKGRGLDVTQYF
>-|TRBV7-9|TRBJ1-4|-
TGTGCCAGCAGCTCAGGCGAAGCAACTAATGAAAAACTGTTTTTT
CASSSGEATNEKLFF
>-|TRBV12-3/TRBV12-4|TRBJ2-2|-
TGTGCCACAGGGGTCTGGAACACCGGGGAGCTGTTTTTT
CATGVWNTGELFF
>TRBD2|TRBV11-2|TRBJ2-7|few
TGTGCCAGCAGCTCGGGACTAGCTGTGGACGAGCAGTACTTC
CASSSGLAVDEQYF
>TRBD1|TRBV4-1|TRBJ1-1|-
TGCGCCAGCAGCCAAGGGGACAGGGATGTCGGTTGGGCTTTCTTT
CASSQGDRDVGWAFF
>TRBD1|TRBV11-3|TRBJ1-1|-
TGTGCCAGCAGCTTCGGCAGGGGGACTGAAGCTTTCTTT
CASSFGRGTEAFF
>TRBD1|TRBV6-5|TRBJ2-2|-
TGTGCCAGCAGTTACTCCCTAGGACAGGACACCGGGGAGCTGTTTTTT
CASSYSLGQDTGELFF
>TRBD1|TRBV19|TRBJ1-4|-
TGTGCCAGTAGTAACAGGGGTAGGTCTAATGAAAAACTGTTTTTT
CASSNRGRSNEKLFF
>-|TRBV11-2|TRBJ2-7|-
TGTGCCAGCAGCTTAGAAATGAGAAGCTCCTACGAGCAGTACTTC
CASSLEMRSSYEQYF
>TRBD1|TRBV4-3|TRBJ2-2|once
TGCGCCAGCAGCCAAGATTTGGACAGGACCACCGGGGAGCTGTTTTTT
CASSQDLDRTTGELFF
>TRBD1|TRBV19|TRBJ1-1|-
TGTGCCAGTAGTGTAAACAGGGGTGGCACTGAAGCTTTCTTT
CASSVNRGGTEAFF
>-|TRBV7-3|TRBJ1-3|-
TGTGCCAGCAGCCCAACAGGGTGGGGAAACACCATATATTTT
CASSPTGWGNTIYF
>TRBD1|TRBV6-5|TRBJ1-2|once
TGTGCCAGCAGGGTGCGGACAGGGGATTATGGCTACACCTTC
CASRVRTGDYGYTF
>TRBD2|TRBV4-3|TRBJ2-3|-
TGCGCCAGCAGCCGATCCGGGACTAGCGGTTCCACAGATACGCAGTATTTT
CASSRSGTSGSTDTQYF
>-|TRBV6-1|TRBJ1-2|-
TGTGCCAGCAGTGAAGGGGGGCTCGGCTACACCTTC
CASSEGGLGYTF
>-|TRBV6-4|TRBJ2-5|-
TGTGCCAGCCTCGTGGAGGACCCTCTTTTCCAAGAGACCCAGTACTTC
CASLVEDPLFQETQYF
>TRBD1|TRBV24-1|TRBJ2-1|-
TGTGCCACCAGTGATTGGGGACAGGGAGGCGTCAATGAGCAGTTCTTC
CATSDWGQGGVNEQFF
>-|TRBV19|TRBJ2-7|-
TGTGCCAGTAGCCGGGACTCCTCCTACGAGCAGTACTTC
CASSRDSSYEQYF
>TRBD1|TRBV4-1|TRBJ2-1|-
TGCGCCAGCAGCTCGGACAGGGACTACAATGAGCAGTTCTTC
CASSSDRDYNEQFF
>-|TRBV5-5|TRBJ2-3|-
TGTGCCAGCAGCTTCAGGGGCACAGATACGCAGTATTTT
CASSFRGTDTQYF
>TRBD1|TRBV7-9|TRBJ1-1|-
TGTGCCAGCAGCTTATCGACAGGGGAGAGGAGAGCTTTCTTT
CASSLSTGERRAFF
>TRBD1|TRBV14|TRBJ2-1|-
TGTGCCAGCAGCTCTCTTGTGACAGGGGGCTGGAACAATGAGCAGTTCTTC
CASSSLVTGGWNNEQFF
>-|TRBV2|TRBJ2-5|-
TGTGCCAGCAACCAGGGCCTCGTCCGAGAGACCCAGTACTTC
CASNQGLVRETQYF